This passage covers 31 T cell receptor beta chains from one sample sequenced in a study of blood T cell repertoires in COVID-19. Using immunoSEQ multiplex PCR, the repertoire was profiled, and TCRdb retains in-frame clones only, with some absent. The profile shows more than 300,000 clones, 86% of them singletons. Sequencing was carried out using peripheral blood. The receptors shown here come from a woman in her forties or fifties with acute or convalescent COVID-19.

J is TRBJ1-4 and V is TRBV5-1; 8 bases are shared with TRBD1. The CDR3 loop spans 15 amino acids. Germline trimming cut 2 bases from V and 4 bases from J; bases unmatched to any gene: 4. Germline CDR1 reads SGHRS; CDR2 reads YFSETQ. CDR3 DNA sequence: TGCGCCAGCAGCTTAGGACAGGGTTTTAATGAAAAACTGTTTTTT. Encoded protein: CASSLGQGFNEKLFF.

The genes are TRBV7-3 and TRBJ1-1; D is ambiguous. The CDR3 sequence is 13 residues long. Trimming pared 4 bases from V and 0 bases from J, leaving 6 bases between. Germline V gene sequence: CDR1 SGHTA, CDR2 FQGTGA. CDR3 nucleotide sequence: TGTGCCAGCAGCTCCAGGCTGAACACTGAAGCTTTCTTT. This gives the protein CASSSRLNTEAFF.

The rearrangement joins TRBV3-1 (or the pseudogene TRBV3-2) to TRBJ2-1; 11 bases fit TRBD2. The CDR3 contains 20 residues. Germline loops: CDR1 LGHDT, CDR2 YNNKEL (reference sequence). V was clipped by 3 bases and J by 1 base; unmatched bases: 14. CDR3 DNA: TGTGCCAGCAGCCACCAGGGCTGGCTAGCGGGGGGAAGGTCCTACAATGAGCAGTTCTTC. It translates to CASSHQGWLAGGRSYNEQFF.

V gene TRBV5-1 combines with J gene TRBJ2-1; 8 bases align to TRBD2. This CDR3 contains 17 residues. From germline, CDR1 is SGHRS and CDR2 YFSETQ. Trimming took 2 bases from V and 4 from J; bases not matched to a gene: 11. The CDR3 region has the DNA TGCGCCAGCAGCTTTATAAAAAGCGGGAGTAGGTACAATGAGCAGTTCTTC. It codes for CASSFIKSGSRYNEQFF.

The chain links TRBV6-5 to TRBJ2-5; the D gene is possibly TRBD1 (5 bases). This CDR3 spans 14 amino acids. With 0 bases removed from V and 7 bases from J, the gap between germline ends came to 12 bases. Germline V gene data show CDR1 as MNHEY and CDR2 as SVGAGI. CDR3 sequence reads: CASSYSGRAWTQYF. CDR3 in DNA: TGTGCCAGCAGTTACTCGGGCAGGGCCTGGACCCAGTACTTC.

The chain carries TRBV5-1 and TRBJ2-7, with a tentative D call TRBD1 (5 bases). This CDR3 contains 12 residues. V shed 5 bases and J shed 5 bases, with 11 bases lying between them. Germline CDR1 and CDR2: SGHRS and YFSETQ. This CDR3 reads CASRPAGNEQYF. CDR3 sequence (DNA): TGCGCCAGCAGACCTGCAGGGAACGAGCAGTACTTC.

V and J are TRBV25-1 and TRBJ1-1; TRBD1 matches 7 bases. V shed 7 bases, J shed 0 bases, and the junction held 11 bases outside the gene matches. Germline CDR1 MGHDK, CDR2 SYGVNS. The CDR3 covers 16 residues. This CDR3 is CASTPGTELMNTEAFF. The CDR3 bases are TGTGCCAGCACCCCCGGGACAGAGCTTATGAACACTGAAGCTTTCTTT.

The rearrangement links TRBV27 to TRBJ1-4, with 7 bases matching TRBD1. CDR1 is MNHEY and CDR2 is SMNVEV in the germline V gene (reference sequence). J was trimmed by 5 bases and V by 4 bases; bases with no gene match: 4. This CDR3 spans 14 amino acids. CDR3 DNA: TGTGCCAGCAGTTGGACAGGAGAAAATGAAAAACTGTTTTTT. Its translation: CASSWTGENEKLFF.

The J gene is TRBJ1-5, the V gene TRBV28; D perhaps matches TRBD1 (6 bases). V lost 2 bases and J 0 bases, leaving 17 bases between the germline ends. The CDR3 runs 18 residues. The germline V gene encodes CDR1 MDHEN and CDR2 SYDVKM. CDR3 bases: TGTGCCAGCAGTTTACGGGGGGCCCTCCTTCATAGCAATCAGCCCCAGCATTTT. It encodes CASSLRGALLHSNQPQHF.

This clone has just a few counts. This sequence joins TRBV28 and TRBJ2-1, with a possible D match to TRBD1 (6 bases). Germline assignment: CDR1 MDHEN and CDR2 SYDVKM. The CDR3 runs 16 residues. Trimming left V 8 bases short and J 6 bases short, with 23 bases between. DNA for the CDR3: TGTGCCAGCTATTTAATGGGGGCAGGGAGTATCAATGAGCAGTTCTTC. This encodes CASYLMGAGSINEQFF.

CDR3 coding DNA: TGTGCCAGCAGTCTCCGACTAGCGGGAGGGACTGGGGCCAACGTCCTGACTTTC. Translating it yields CASSLRLAGGTGANVLTF. This chain joins TRBV6-2 or TRBV6-3 and TRBJ2-6; the match to TRBD2 covers 14 bases. J lost 2 bases, V lost 5 bases, and 5 bases had no gene match. The CDR3 has 18 residues. Germline values: CDR1 MNHEY, CDR2 SVGEGT.

V and J are TRBV4-3 and TRBJ1-1; D is possibly TRBD1 (5 bases). Trimming cost V 0 bases and J 2 bases, with 7 bases left between them. The CDR3 covers 14 residues. The germline V gene encodes CDR1 LGHNA and CDR2 YSLEER. This CDR3 is CASSQDRANTEAFF. CDR3 in DNA: TGCGCCAGCAGCCAAGACAGGGCCAACACTGAAGCTTTCTTT.

The rearrangement uses TRBV29-1 and TRBJ1-1; tentative D call: TRBD1 (5 bases). The germline V gene encodes CDR1 SQVTM and CDR2 ANQGSEA. CDR3 length: 13 amino acids. V was trimmed by 8 bases and J by 4 bases, leaving 17 bases between them. This chain's CDR3 is CSSSPGGSTEAFF. In DNA, the CDR3 is TGCAGCTCCTCCCCGGGGGGGAGCACTGAAGCTTTCTTT.

The chain has TRBV19 and TRBJ1-2; 11 nucleotides align to TRBD1. CDR3 size: 16 residues. V shed 0 bases and J 5 bases; nucleotides not matched to a gene: 5. Germline V gene lookup returns CDR1 LNHDA and CDR2 SQIVND (reference sequence). The CDR3 loop is CASSIDRGQGDYGYTF. As DNA, the CDR3 is TGTGCCAGTAGTATAGATCGGGGACAGGGGGATTATGGCTACACCTTC.

The chain is built from TRBV10-3 and TRBJ2-1; tentatively, D is TRBD2 (5 bases). The CDR3 spans 14 residues. Trimming cost V 8 bases and J 3 bases, with 14 bases left between them. Per germline, CDR1 ENHRY and CDR2 SYGVKD. This chain's CDR3 is CAIGDSESYNEQFF. DNA for the CDR3: TGTGCCATCGGAGATAGCGAAAGCTACAATGAGCAGTTCTTC.

The chain uses TRBV28 and TRBJ1-3; D uncertain. Germline loops: CDR1 MDHEN, CDR2 SYDVKM. The CDR3 sequence is 16 residues long. Trimming cost V 3 bases and J 4 bases, with 16 bases left between them. The CDR3 region has the DNA TGTGCCAGCAGTTTCTTTCGTACAGTACTCGGAAACACCATATATTTT. It encodes CASSFFRTVLGNTIYF.

This clone was counted once. The CDR3 spells CASSLPFSLNTEAFF. The CDR3 DNA is TGTGCCAGCAGTCTTCCTTTTAGCTTGAACACTGAAGCTTTCTTT. The rearrangement joins TRBV28 to TRBJ1-1; no definite D call. Per the germline V gene, CDR1 is MDHEN and CDR2 is SYDVKM. CDR3 length equals 15 residues. The V gene lost 5 bases and the J gene lost 0 bases, with 13 bases spanning the gap.

This sequence joins TRBV11-2 and TRBJ2-7; 7 nucleotides agree with TRBD1. The CDR3 covers 17 residues. Germline lookup yields CDR1 SGHAT and CDR2 FQNNGV. V gave up 2 bases and J gave up 5 bases; unmatched junction bases: 15. CDR3 DNA: TGTGCCAGCAGCTTATATGTCCTCCTGACAGGGAAACACGAGCAGTACTTC. Translating gives CASSLYVLLTGKHEQYF.

The rearrangement joins TRBV7-6 to TRBJ1-6, with a weak D call TRBD1 (6 bases). Trimming cost V 5 bases and J 2 bases, with 19 bases left between them. The CDR3 consists of 18 residues. The germline gives CDR1 SGHVS, CDR2 FNYEAQ. The CDR3 here is CASSEPSGSGAYNSPLHF. CDR3 in DNA: TGTGCCAGCAGCGAACCCTCCGGTTCAGGGGCCTATAATTCACCCCTCCACTTT.

This clone was seen just once. The chain joins TRBV28 to TRBJ2-7, with TRBD1 as a possible D gene (5 bases). Germline CDR1 is MDHEN and CDR2 is SYDVKM. This CDR3 has 13 residues. V gave up 2 bases and J gave up 3 bases, with 8 bases separating them. CDR3 in DNA: TGTGCCAGCAGTTTAGACAGTGACTACGAGCAGTACTTC. Its translation: CASSLDSDYEQYF.

This sequence joins TRBV9 and TRBJ2-5; 9 bases map to TRBD1. After removal of 2 bases from V and 5 bases from J, the junction contained 4 bases not matched to a gene. The CDR3 sequence is 14 residues long. Germline V gene data show CDR1 as SGDLS and CDR2 as YYNGEE. CDR3 nucleotide sequence: TGTGCCAGCAGCGTTACAGGGGGCGGGGAGACCCAGTACTTC. Translating gives CASSVTGGGETQYF.

The chain recombines TRBV5-4 with TRBJ1-1, with D tentatively TRBD1 (6 bases). This CDR3 comprises 12 residues. The ends were cut back, 2 bases at V and 11 bases at J, with 13 bases in the middle. Looked up from germline, CDR1 is SGHNT and CDR2 is YYREEE (reference sequence). CDR3 loop: CASSFDRGYAFF. Written as DNA, the CDR3 is TGTGCCAGCAGCTTCGATAGGGGGTACGCTTTCTTT.

The chain uses TRBV5-1 and TRBJ1-2; D gene uncertain. The CDR3 sequence is 11 residues long. V was cut by 2 bases and J by 10 bases, with 9 bases left in between. Germline V gene lookup returns CDR1 SGHRS and CDR2 YFSETQ. In nucleotides, the CDR3 is TGCGCCAGCAGCTTTGAGGGCTACTACACCTTC. This codes for CASSFEGYYTF.

The CDR3 DNA follows: TGTGCCAGCAGGGGGACAGAGAACACTGAAGCTTTCTTT. Residues: CASRGTENTEAFF. The chain is built from TRBV28 and TRBJ1-1; 7 positions agree with TRBD1. The ends lost 6 bases at V and 1 base at J; junction bases unmatched: 2. Germline V CDR1 and CDR2: MDHEN, SYDVKM. CDR3 length: 13 amino acids.

The rearrangement uses TRBV7-3 and TRBJ2-2, with D unclear. The CDR3 length is 16 residues. V shed 4 bases and J shed 1 base, with 13 bases lying between them. The germline CDR1 and CDR2 sequences are SGHTA and FQGTGA. CDR3 loop: CASSSVGSRNTGELFF. The CDR3 DNA follows: TGTGCCAGCAGCTCGGTGGGCAGCCGGAACACCGGGGAGCTGTTTTTT.

For the CDR3, the DNA is TGTGCCAGCAGCCGCGCGGGAGTCGGCACAGATACGCAGTATTTT. Its protein is CASSRAGVGTDTQYF. The chain has TRBV3-1 (or the pseudogene TRBV3-2) and TRBJ2-3; 7 nucleotides line up with TRBD2. The CDR3 extends over 15 amino acids. Looked up from germline, CDR1 is LGHDT and CDR2 is YNNKEL (reference sequence). Germline trimming cut 4 bases from V and 1 base from J; bases unmatched to any gene: 5.

The J gene is TRBJ2-5, the V gene TRBV4-1; D uncertain. Looked up from germline, CDR1 is MGHRA and CDR2 is YSYEKL. The CDR3 runs to 13 residues. V was shortened by 4 bases and J by 5 bases, with 11 bases between the two germline ends. For the CDR3, the DNA is TGCGCCAGCAGCCTCGCTCTTCGGGAGACCCAGTACTTC. Translation gives CASSLALRETQYF.

The rearrangement joins TRBV28 to TRBJ2-7; D is undetermined. Trimming shortened V by 7 bases and J by 2 bases, and 12 bases separated the two germline ends. This CDR3 spans 13 amino acids. The germline V gene has CDR1 MDHEN and CDR2 SYDVKM. The CDR3 sequence is CASIDGLTYEQYF. In DNA, the CDR3 is TGTGCCAGCATAGACGGGTTGACCTACGAGCAGTACTTC.

V and J are TRBV5-1 and TRBJ1-1, with a possible D match to TRBD1 (6 bases). The CDR3 contains 14 residues. Looked up from germline, CDR1 is SGHRS and CDR2 is YFSETQ. The V and J ends lost 0 bases and 8 bases respectively, with 14 bases between them. DNA for the CDR3: TGCGCCAGCAGCTTGGCCGGACAGTTTAGGGAAGCTTTCTTT. Translated: CASSLAGQFREAFF.

This rearrangement joins TRBV28 to TRBJ2-5; 9 bases fit TRBD1. CDR3 length: 16 residues. Germline CDR1 MDHEN, CDR2 SYDVKM. The V gene end was trimmed by 5 bases and the J gene end by 7 bases; junction bases not matched to a gene: 14. Here the CDR3 DNA reads TGTGCCAGCAGTCGTCCCGGGACAGGGTCGGCGGGGACCCAGTACTTC. It translates to CASSRPGTGSAGTQYF.

This rearrangement joins TRBV7-6 to TRBJ2-7; 10 bases match TRBD1. Germline-derived CDR1 and CDR2 are SGHVS and FNYEAQ. This CDR3 region has 16 residues. The J segment lost 2 bases and the V segment lost 0 bases, leaving 4 bases of the junction unmatched. The DNA for the CDR3 is TGTGCCAGCAGCTTAGCGAGGGGGACAGGGGCCTACGAGCAGTACTTC. Protein product: CASSLARGTGAYEQYF. The full variable domain, rest sourced from reference TRBV7-6 and TRBJ2-7, is GAGVSQSPRYKVTKRGQDVALRCDPISGHVSLYWYRQALGQGPEFLTYFNYEAQQDKSGLPNDRFSAERPEGSISTLTIQRTEQRDSAMYRCASSLARGTGAYEQYFGPGTRLTVT.